Below, 30 T cell receptor beta chains from the same sample are listed, as sequenced in a study of T cells in localized non-small cell lung cancer (dated by TCRdb to 2019 to 2021). Libraries were made using the immunoSEQ multiplex PCR assay. In its TCRdb copy, this immuneACCESS table keeps in-frame sequences only and misses some clones. Where compared with another copy, unresolved V genes explain less than half of these, and the others have no known cause. The sample table shows 23,000 or so clones, and roughly 92% are seen once. The ten largest make up approximately 2.9% of the sample. This specimen was peripheral blood, taken before any cancer treatment. These receptor sequences come from a woman aged 35-75 years with stage I lung adenocarcinoma.

The chain has TRBV5-6 and TRBJ1-4; 7 nucleotides line up with TRBD1. This CDR3 has 15 residues. V dropped 6 bases and J dropped 5; count of bases not matched to a gene: 10. The germline CDR1 and CDR2 sequences are SGHDT and YYEEEE. The CDR3 DNA follows: TGTGCCAGCACCTCCATCGGGACAGCGAATGAAAAACTGTTTTTT. This codes for CASTSIGTANEKLFF.

This chain joins TRBV6-1 and TRBJ1-2, with D possibly matching TRBD1 (5 bases). The CDR3 totals 16 residues. Germline CDR1 MNHNS, CDR2 SASEGT. Trimming took 1 base from V and 0 from J, leaving 12 bases between them. This CDR3 reads CASSEGGGRPNYGYTF. In nucleotides, the CDR3 is TGTGCCAGCAGTGAAGGGGGCGGCAGACCTAACTATGGCTACACCTTC.

This clone was found once. V is TRBV9 and J is TRBJ2-7, with D tentatively TRBD1 or TRBD2 (5 bases each). With 3 bases removed from V and 2 bases from J, the gap between germline ends came to 15 bases. Germline CDR1 is SGDLS and CDR2 is YYNGEE. The CDR3 has 15 residues. The CDR3 nucleotides are TGTGCCAGCAGCGCTCACCTTTGGGACCCCTACGAGCAGTACTTC. It yields the protein CASSAHLWDPYEQYF.

The chain couples TRBV6-1 to TRBJ1-2; D is perhaps TRBD1 (5 bases). Germline V gene sequence: CDR1 MNHNS, CDR2 SASEGT. With 9 bases removed from V and 3 bases from J, the gap between germline ends came to 11 bases. The length of the CDR3 is 12 residues. The CDR3 reads CASGPGDYGYTF. The CDR3, as DNA: TGTGCCAGTGGGCCGGGGGACTATGGCTACACCTTC.

The chain employs TRBV5-6 and TRBJ2-2; 8 nucleotides match TRBD1. The germline V gene has CDR1 SGHDT and CDR2 YYEEEE. Losses at the gene ends were 2 bases for V and 3 bases for J; bases not matched to a gene: 6. This CDR3 is built from 16 residues. The CDR3 coding sequence is TGTGCCAGCAGCTTCTCGGGACAGGTGTACACCGGGGAGCTGTTTTTT. Protein: CASSFSGQVYTGELFF.

This chain links TRBV10-2 with TRBJ2-7; TRBD1 might be the D (5 bases). The CDR3 is made up of 13 amino acids. Trimming left V 3 bases short and J 2 bases short, with 8 bases between. Germline loops: CDR1 WSHSY, CDR2 SAAADI. Here the CDR3 reads CASSDSTAYEQYF. In DNA, the CDR3 is TGCGCCAGCAGTGACTCGACAGCCTACGAGCAGTACTTC.

The gene calls are TRBV29-1 and TRBJ1-2; D is undetermined. V was pared by 0 bases and J by 1 base, with 6 bases between. Germline CDR1 SQVTM, CDR2 ANQGSEA. This CDR3 is 13 amino acids long. The CDR3 region is CSVEDLDNYGYTF. Here the CDR3 DNA reads TGCAGCGTTGAAGATCTAGATAACTATGGCTACACCTTC.

In DNA form, the CDR3 reads TGTGCCAGCAGCTTAATAACTAGCGGGAAAGATACGCAGTATTTT. As protein: CASSLITSGKDTQYF. The rearrangement joins TRBV7-9 to TRBJ2-3; 10 bases map to TRBD2. V trimming: 2 bases; J trimming: 5 bases; junction bases outside the gene matches: 4. Germline loops: CDR1 SEHNR, CDR2 FQNEAQ (reference sequence). CDR3 size: 15 residues.

The genes are TRBV7-6 and TRBJ1-4, with unresolved D. Germline CDR1 is SGHVS and CDR2 is FNYEAQ. V was shortened by 5 bases and J by 9 bases, with 19 bases between the two germline ends. The CDR3 consists of 15 residues. The CDR3 DNA reads TGTGCCAGCAGCCGGACCGTGGTACCAACTCAAAAACTGTTTTTT. The encoded protein is CASSRTVVPTQKLFF. Supplemented by reference TRBV7-6 and TRBJ1-4, the full variable domain reads GAGVSQSPRYKVTKRGQDVALRCDPISGHVSLYWYRQALGQGPEFLTYFNYEAQQDKSGLPNDRFSAERPEGSISTLTIQRTEQRDSAMYRCASSRTVVPTQKLFFGSGTQLSVL.

The genes are TRBV6-5 and TRBJ1-5, with unresolved D. Trimming took off 0 bases at V and 4 bases at J, with 7 bases between the two ends. CDR3 length: 14 amino acids. Germline-derived CDR1 and CDR2 are MNHEY and SVGAGI. CDR3: CASSYSVRNQPQHF. The CDR3 DNA reads as TGTGCCAGCAGTTACTCGGTGAGGAATCAGCCCCAGCATTTT.

V and J are TRBV9 and TRBJ1-1; D may be TRBD1 (5 bases). This CDR3 spans 13 amino acids. V lost 4 bases to trimming and J lost 10 bases, with 17 bases between them. CDR1 and CDR2 (germline): SGDLS, YYNGEE. The DNA for the CDR3 is TGTGCCAGCAGCATATTCCCTGGGGCGTCAGCTTTCTTT. The encoded protein is CASSIFPGASAFF.

The rearrangement joins TRBV19 to TRBJ1-5, with 7 bases aligning to TRBD1. Germline V gives CDR1 LNHDA, CDR2 SQIVND (reference sequence). This CDR3 is 15 amino acids long. After removal of 7 bases from V and 0 bases from J, the junction contained 6 bases not matched to a gene. Written as DNA, the CDR3 is TGTGCCAGTACTGCGACAGGGTATAGCAATCAGCCCCAGCATTTT. The encoded protein is CASTATGYSNQPQHF.

This sequence joins TRBV5-1 and TRBJ2-7; a possible D gene is TRBD2 (6 bases). The CDR3 totals 14 residues. Germline assignment: CDR1 SGHRS and CDR2 YFSETQ. V was trimmed by 5 bases and J by 3 bases, leaving 15 bases between them. The CDR3 sequence: CASSPGLGNYEQYF. CDR3 coding DNA: TGCGCCAGCAGTCCGGGACTCGGTAACTACGAGCAGTACTTC. Drawing the rest from reference TRBV5-1 and TRBJ2-7, the complete variable domain is KAGVTQTPRYLIKTRGQQVTLSCSPISGHRSVSWYQQTPGQGLQFLFEYFSETQRNKGNFPGRFSGRQFSNSRSEMNVSTLELGDSALYLCASSPGLGNYEQYFGPGTRLTVT.

This chain connects TRBV4-2 to TRBJ2-1; tentative D call: TRBD2 (5 bases). V shed 1 base and J shed 8 bases, with 15 bases lying between them. CDR3 length: 15 residues. Germline V gives CDR1 LGHNA, CDR2 YNFKEQ. The CDR3 region has the DNA TGTGCCAGCAGCCAAGGGTGGGAGAATTCCGATGAGCAGTTCTTC. It yields the protein CASSQGWENSDEQFF.

CDR3 residues: CASSLLLGEQYF. CDR3 nucleotide sequence: TGTGCCAGCAGCCTCCTTTTGGGCGAGCAGTACTTC. This chain links TRBV28 with TRBJ2-7; D gene uncertain. From germline, CDR1 is MDHEN and CDR2 SYDVKM. There are 12 residues in the CDR3. Trimming stripped 6 bases from V and 6 bases from J, with 12 bases between.

The chain uses TRBV18 and TRBJ1-1; D might be TRBD1 (5 bases). The CDR3 sequence is 13 residues long. V was clipped by 3 bases and J by 3 bases, with 8 bases between them. Per the germline V gene, CDR1 is KGHSH and CDR2 is LQKENI. The CDR3 DNA is TGTGCCAGCTCACCGGGACCCTACACTGAAGCTTTCTTT. Amino acids: CASSPGPYTEAFF.

The chain recombines TRBV29-1 with TRBJ2-1, with a possible D match to TRBD1 (6 bases). V was pared by 4 bases and J by 1 base, with 8 bases between. Per germline, CDR1 SQVTM and CDR2 ANQGSEA. The CDR3 has 13 amino acids. The CDR3 spells CSVGQGSYNEQFF. The CDR3 nucleotides are TGCAGCGTTGGGCAGGGGTCCTACAATGAGCAGTTCTTC.

The V call is TRBV5-1, the J call TRBJ2-7; perhaps TRBD2 as D (5 bases). The germline V gene encodes CDR1 SGHRS and CDR2 YFSETQ. Trimming shortened V by 3 bases and J by 2 bases, and 9 bases separated the two germline ends. The CDR3 loop spans 13 amino acids. The CDR3 nucleotides are TGCGCCAGCAGCTCCGGGAACGCCTACGAGCAGTACTTC. Translating it yields CASSSGNAYEQYF.

V gene TRBV7-9 combines with J gene TRBJ2-7, with 7 bases fitting TRBD2. CDR3 length equals 13 residues. Germline V CDR1 and CDR2: SEHNR, FQNEAQ (reference sequence). The junction had 5 bases not matched to a gene; V was cut back by 2 bases and J by 7 bases. The DNA for the CDR3 is TGTGCCAGCAGCTTAATTCAGGGAGGGGAGCAGTACTTC. Amino acid sequence: CASSLIQGGEQYF. The full variable domain, rest sourced from reference TRBV7-9 and TRBJ2-7, is DTGVSQNPRHKITKRGQNVTFRCDPISEHNRLYWYRQTLGQGPEFLTYFQNEAQLEKSRLLSDRFSAERPKGSFSTLEIQRTEQGDSAMYLCASSLIQGGEQYFGPGTRLTVT.

The chain recombines TRBV6-1 with TRBJ1-5, with TRBD1 identical over 9 bases. Per germline, CDR1 MNHNS and CDR2 SASEGT. The CDR3 consists of 14 residues. V trimming: 7 bases; J trimming: 4 bases; junction bases outside the gene matches: 5. CDR3 in amino acids: CASTRTGENQPQHF. CDR3 DNA: TGTGCCAGCACCCGGACAGGGGAAAATCAGCCCCAGCATTTT.

The CDR3 bases are TGTGCCAGCAGTTTAGGGACTAGCGGTACAGATACGCAGTATTTT. Amino acids: CASSLGTSGTDTQYF. The chain has TRBV28 and TRBJ2-3; 11 nucleotides line up with TRBD2. V shed 2 bases and J 3 bases; nucleotides not matched to a gene: 1. The CDR3 totals 15 residues. The germline gives CDR1 MDHEN, CDR2 SYDVKM.

This clone was picked up one time. V is TRBV27 and J is TRBJ1-1, with a possible D match to TRBD1 (5 bases). Germline lookup yields CDR1 MNHEY and CDR2 SMNVEV (reference sequence). The V end lost 5 bases, the J end lost 7 bases, and 20 bases lay between the germline ends. The CDR3 runs 15 residues. Here the CDR3 reads CASSPGTHLPHEAFF. CDR3 DNA sequence: TGTGCCAGCAGTCCGGGGACTCACTTACCTCATGAAGCTTTCTTT.

This rearrangement joins TRBV18 to TRBJ2-3; 9 positions agree with TRBD1. The V gene's germline CDR1 is KGHSH and CDR2 LQKENI. The CDR3 is 16 residues long. V shed 0 bases and J 6 bases; nucleotides not matched to a gene: 7. The DNA of the CDR3 is TGTGCCAGCTCACCACCCGGACAGGGGCATGTGGATACGCAGTATTTT. It codes for CASSPPGQGHVDTQYF.

The chain links TRBV10-3 to TRBJ2-3; 10 bases align to TRBD2. With V trimmed by 6 bases and J by 1 base, 4 bases remained unmatched. Germline V gene data show CDR1 as ENHRY and CDR2 as SYGVKD. The CDR3 has 15 residues. CDR3 DNA sequence: TGTGCCATCAGCTCCGGACTAGCGGGCACAGATACGCAGTATTTT. Protein sequence: CAISSGLAGTDTQYF.

The V and J genes are TRBV29-1 and TRBJ2-3, with 13 bases fitting TRBD2. CDR3 length: 14 residues. The germline V gene encodes CDR1 SQVTM and CDR2 ANQGSEA. V lost 6 bases and J lost 2; bases outside the gene matches: 2. This chain's CDR3 is CSVGLAGVTDTQYF. Here the CDR3 DNA reads TGCAGCGTAGGACTAGCGGGAGTCACAGATACGCAGTATTTT.

The chain uses TRBV28 and TRBJ2-5, with 11 bases that match TRBD1. This CDR3 contains 18 residues. The J segment lost 4 bases and the V segment lost 5 bases, leaving 15 bases of the junction unmatched. In germline, CDR1 is MDHEN, CDR2 SYDVKM. CDR3: CASSTYILRGTGGETQYF. The CDR3, as DNA: TGTGCCAGCAGTACCTACATCTTACGAGGGACAGGGGGAGAGACCCAGTACTTC.

This chain connects TRBV5-1 to TRBJ2-3, with 9 bases aligning to TRBD1. V was pared by 5 bases and J by 1 base, with 2 bases of the junction left unmatched. The germline V gene encodes CDR1 SGHRS and CDR2 YFSETQ. CDR3 length: 14 amino acids. DNA of the CDR3: TGCGCCAGCAGTTGGACAGGGGGCACAGATACGCAGTATTTT. Amino acids: CASSWTGGTDTQYF.

The chain employs TRBV7-3 and TRBJ2-3, with D possibly being TRBD1 or TRBD2 (6 bases each). The CDR3 is 14 residues long. Deletions cut 2 bases from V and 4 bases from J, with 10 bases between. CDR1 and CDR2 (germline): SGHTA, FQGTGA. The CDR3 DNA follows: TGTGCCAGCAGCTTACAGGGGAGGTCAGATACGCAGTATTTT. Residues: CASSLQGRSDTQYF.

The V and J genes are TRBV27 and TRBJ1-5; D is uncertain. CDR3 length: 13 residues. The germline V gene has CDR1 MNHEY and CDR2 SMNVEV (reference sequence). V was pared by 2 bases and J by 4 bases, with 6 bases between. The CDR3 DNA follows: TGTGCCAGCAGTTTAGTCTCAAATCAGCCCCAGCATTTT. Amino acids: CASSLVSNQPQHF.

The J gene is TRBJ2-5, the V gene TRBV10-2; a possible D gene is TRBD2 (5 bases). Germline CDR1 is WSHSY and CDR2 is SAAADI. CDR3 length: 12 amino acids. V lost 4 bases and J 9 bases, leaving 12 bases between the germline ends. The CDR3 is CASSVQGLAQYF. In nucleotides, the CDR3 is TGCGCCAGCAGTGTACAAGGACTGGCCCAGTACTTC.